Listed here is a single TCR beta chain. Its specificity is unknown. This entry comes from a study of blood T cells in healthy people across ages. Overall study results and limits: Investigators treated diversity estimates from one million T cells as underestimates.

Primed by a sample-barcoded 5' primer and a J-beta primer mix, a second PCR proceeded for about 6 to 11 cycles. Each of the samples gave a minimum of 2.5 million paired-end reads that contained CDR3. Each CDR3 protein gets one entry after TCRdb re-called the 5' RACE reads with MiXCR. The data hold around 820,000 distinct CDR3 sequences, with just under 25% observed a single time. Germline lookup yields CDR1 SEHNR and CDR2 FQNEAQ (reference sequence). V was clipped by 0 bases and J by 7 bases, with 15 bases between them. The CDR3 is 15 residues long. The same specimen was also included in a second study, on T cells of mothers and their children. That source reports: Extraction yielded RNA that went, in full, into cDNA synthesis at roughly 1.5 ug per 15 ul.

The V call is TRBV7-9, the J call TRBJ1-2; D is unresolved. Sequenced material: blood. The TCR comes from a boy younger than 18 in good health. CDR3 in amino acids: CASSLAPGVGGGYTF. For the CDR3, the DNA is TGTGCCAGCAGCTTAGCCCCTGGGGTTGGTGGTGGCTACACCTTC.